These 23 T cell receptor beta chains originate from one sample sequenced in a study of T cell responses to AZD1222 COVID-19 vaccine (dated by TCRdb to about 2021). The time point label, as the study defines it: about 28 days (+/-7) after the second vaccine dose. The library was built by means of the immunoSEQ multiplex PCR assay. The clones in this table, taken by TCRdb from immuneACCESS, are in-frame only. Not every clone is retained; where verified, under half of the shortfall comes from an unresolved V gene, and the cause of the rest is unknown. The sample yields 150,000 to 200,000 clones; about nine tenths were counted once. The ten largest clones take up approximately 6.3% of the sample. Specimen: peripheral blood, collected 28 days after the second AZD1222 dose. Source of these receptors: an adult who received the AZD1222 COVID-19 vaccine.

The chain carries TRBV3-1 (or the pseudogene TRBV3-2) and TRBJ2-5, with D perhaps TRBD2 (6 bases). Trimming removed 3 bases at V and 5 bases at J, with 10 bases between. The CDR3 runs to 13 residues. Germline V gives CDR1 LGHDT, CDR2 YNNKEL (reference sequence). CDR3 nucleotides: TGTGCCAGCAGCCAGACGGGGAGGGAGACCCAGTACTTC. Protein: CASSQTGRETQYF.

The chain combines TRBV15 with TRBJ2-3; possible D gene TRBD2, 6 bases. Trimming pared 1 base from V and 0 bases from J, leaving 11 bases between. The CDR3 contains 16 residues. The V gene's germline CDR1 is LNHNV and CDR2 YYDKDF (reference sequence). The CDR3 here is CATSRGILASTDTQYF. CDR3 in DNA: TGTGCCACCAGCAGAGGGATCCTAGCGAGCACAGATACGCAGTATTTT.

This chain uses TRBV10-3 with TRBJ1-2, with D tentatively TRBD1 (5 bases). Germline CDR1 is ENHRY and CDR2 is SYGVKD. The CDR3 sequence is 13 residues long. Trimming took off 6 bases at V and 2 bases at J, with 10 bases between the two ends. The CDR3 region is CAISEDRNYGYTF. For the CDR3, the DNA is TGTGCCATCAGCGAAGACAGAAACTATGGCTACACCTTC.

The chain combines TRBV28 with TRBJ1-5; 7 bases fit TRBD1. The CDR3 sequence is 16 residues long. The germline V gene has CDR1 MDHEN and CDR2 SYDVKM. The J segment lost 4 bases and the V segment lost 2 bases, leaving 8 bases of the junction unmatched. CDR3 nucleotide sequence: TGTGCCAGCAGTTTAGAAGGGGGCCCTAGGAATCAGCCCCAGCATTTT. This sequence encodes CASSLEGGPRNQPQHF.

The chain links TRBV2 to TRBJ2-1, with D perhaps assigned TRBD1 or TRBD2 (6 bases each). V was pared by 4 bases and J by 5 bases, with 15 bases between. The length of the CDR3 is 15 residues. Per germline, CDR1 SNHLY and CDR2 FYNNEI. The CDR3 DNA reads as TGTGCCAGCAGTGGAGGAGGGTACAGGGACAATGAGCAGTTCTTC. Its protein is CASSGGGYRDNEQFF.

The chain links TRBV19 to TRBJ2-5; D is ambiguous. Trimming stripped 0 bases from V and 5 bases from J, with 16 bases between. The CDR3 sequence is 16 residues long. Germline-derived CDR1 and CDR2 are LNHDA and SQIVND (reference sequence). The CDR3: CASSIDLKGLGETQYF. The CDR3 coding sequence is TGTGCCAGTAGTATAGATCTTAAAGGGCTAGGGGAGACCCAGTACTTC.

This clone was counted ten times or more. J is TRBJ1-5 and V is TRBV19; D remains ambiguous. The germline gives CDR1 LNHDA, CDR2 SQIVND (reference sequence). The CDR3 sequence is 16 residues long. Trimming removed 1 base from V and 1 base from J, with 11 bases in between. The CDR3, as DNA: TGTGCCAGTAGTATAGGGGTGGGTCTGAGCAATCAGCCCCAGCATTTT. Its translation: CASSIGVGLSNQPQHF.

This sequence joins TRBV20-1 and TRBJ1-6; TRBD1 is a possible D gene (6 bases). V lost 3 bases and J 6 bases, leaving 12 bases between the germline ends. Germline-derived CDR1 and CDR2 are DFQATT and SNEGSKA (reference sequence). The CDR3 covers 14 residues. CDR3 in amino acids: CSASHRVGNSPLHF. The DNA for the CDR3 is TGCAGTGCTAGTCACAGGGTTGGTAATTCACCCCTCCACTTT.

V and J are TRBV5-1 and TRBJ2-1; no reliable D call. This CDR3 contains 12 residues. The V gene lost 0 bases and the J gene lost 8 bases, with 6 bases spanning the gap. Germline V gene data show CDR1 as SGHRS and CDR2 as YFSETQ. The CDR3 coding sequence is TGCGCCAGCAGCTTGGATTTTTATGAGCAGTTCTTC. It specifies CASSLDFYEQFF.

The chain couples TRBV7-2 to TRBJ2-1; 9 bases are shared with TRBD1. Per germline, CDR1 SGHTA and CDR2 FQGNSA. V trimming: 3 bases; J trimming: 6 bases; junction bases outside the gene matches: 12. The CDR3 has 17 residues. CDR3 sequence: CASSLIKRGQGPNEQFF. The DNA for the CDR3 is TGTGCCAGCAGCTTGATCAAGAGGGGACAGGGACCCAATGAGCAGTTCTTC.

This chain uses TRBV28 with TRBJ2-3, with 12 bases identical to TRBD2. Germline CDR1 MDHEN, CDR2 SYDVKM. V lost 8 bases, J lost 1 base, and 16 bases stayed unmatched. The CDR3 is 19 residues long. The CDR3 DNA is TGTGCCAGCTGTGGGGAGGGACTAGCGGGTGGGGTGGGCACAGATACGCAGTATTTT. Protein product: CASCGEGLAGGVGTDTQYF.

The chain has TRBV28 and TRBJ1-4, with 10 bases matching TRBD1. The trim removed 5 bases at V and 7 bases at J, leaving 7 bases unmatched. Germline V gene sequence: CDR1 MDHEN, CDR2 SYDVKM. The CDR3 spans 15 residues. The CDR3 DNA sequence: TGTGCCAGCAGTCCCGCCGGACAGGGGGGTGAAAAACTGTTTTTT. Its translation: CASSPAGQGGEKLFF.

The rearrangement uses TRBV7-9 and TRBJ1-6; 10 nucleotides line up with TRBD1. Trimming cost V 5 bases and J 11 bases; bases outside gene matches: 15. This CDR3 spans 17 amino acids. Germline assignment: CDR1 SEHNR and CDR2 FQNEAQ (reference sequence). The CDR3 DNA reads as TGTGCCAGCAGCACGGGACAGGGGATCCGGGCAAATCCACCCCTCCACTTT. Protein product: CASSTGQGIRANPPLHF.

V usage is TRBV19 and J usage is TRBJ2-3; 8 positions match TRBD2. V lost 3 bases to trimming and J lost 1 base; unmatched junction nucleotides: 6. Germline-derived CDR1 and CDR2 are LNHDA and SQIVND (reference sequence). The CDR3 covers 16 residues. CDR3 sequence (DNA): TGTGCCAGTAGTATCCGCGGACTAGCTGGCACAGATACGCAGTATTTT. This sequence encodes CASSIRGLAGTDTQYF.

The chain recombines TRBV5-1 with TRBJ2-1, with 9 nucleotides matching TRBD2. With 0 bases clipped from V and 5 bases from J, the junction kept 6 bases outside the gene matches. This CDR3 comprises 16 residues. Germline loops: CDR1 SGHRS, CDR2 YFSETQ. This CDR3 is CASSLEPTSGHNEQFF. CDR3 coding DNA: TGCGCCAGCAGCTTGGAACCGACTAGCGGTCACAATGAGCAGTTCTTC. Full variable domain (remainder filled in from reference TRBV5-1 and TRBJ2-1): KAGVTQTPRYLIKTRGQQVTLSCSPISGHRSVSWYQQTPGQGLQFLFEYFSETQRNKGNFPGRFSGRQFSNSRSEMNVSTLELGDSALYLCASSLEPTSGHNEQFFGPGTRLTVL.

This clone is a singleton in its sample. The CDR3 region has the DNA TGTGCCACACGGAAACTAGCGGATGACTACGAGCAGTACTTC. Translation gives CATRKLADDYEQYF. The V and J genes are TRBV10-3 and TRBJ2-7, with TRBD2 matching 8 bases. The CDR3 runs to 14 residues. The V gene's germline CDR1 is ENHRY and CDR2 SYGVKD. Losses at the gene ends were 10 bases for V and 3 bases for J; bases not matched to a gene: 11.

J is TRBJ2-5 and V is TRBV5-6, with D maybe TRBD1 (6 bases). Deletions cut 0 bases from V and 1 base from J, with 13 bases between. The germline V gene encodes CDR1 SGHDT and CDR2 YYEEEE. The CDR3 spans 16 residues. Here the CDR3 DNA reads TGTGCCAGCAGCTTGGTCCCAACAGGGTTCCAAGAGACCCAGTACTTC. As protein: CASSLVPTGFQETQYF.

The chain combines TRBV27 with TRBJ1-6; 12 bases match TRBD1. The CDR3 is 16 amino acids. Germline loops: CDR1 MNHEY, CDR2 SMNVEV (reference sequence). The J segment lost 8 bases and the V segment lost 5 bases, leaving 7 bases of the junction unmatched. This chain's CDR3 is CASSPGTGGAYSPLHF. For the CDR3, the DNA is TGTGCCAGCAGTCCCGGGACAGGGGGCGCGTATTCACCCCTCCACTTT.

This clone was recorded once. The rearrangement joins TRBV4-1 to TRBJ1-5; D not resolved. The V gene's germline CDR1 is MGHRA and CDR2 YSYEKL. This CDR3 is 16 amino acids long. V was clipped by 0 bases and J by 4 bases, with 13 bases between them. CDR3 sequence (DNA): TGCGCCAGCAGCCAAGAGCCGGGTATTGGGAATCAGCCCCAGCATTTT. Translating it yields CASSQEPGIGNQPQHF.

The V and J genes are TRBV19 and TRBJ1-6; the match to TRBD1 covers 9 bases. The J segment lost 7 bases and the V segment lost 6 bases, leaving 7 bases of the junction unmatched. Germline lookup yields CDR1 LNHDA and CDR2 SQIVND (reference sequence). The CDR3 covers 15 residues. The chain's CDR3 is CASRRDREINSPLHF. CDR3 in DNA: TGTGCCAGTAGAAGGGACAGGGAGATAAATTCACCCCTCCACTTT.

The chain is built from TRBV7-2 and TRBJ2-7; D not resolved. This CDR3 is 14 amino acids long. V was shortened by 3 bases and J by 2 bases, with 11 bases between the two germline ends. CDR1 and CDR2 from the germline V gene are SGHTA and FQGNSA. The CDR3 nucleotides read TGTGCCAGCAGCTTTATACAAGGTCCCTACGAGCAGTACTTC. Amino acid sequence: CASSFIQGPYEQYF.

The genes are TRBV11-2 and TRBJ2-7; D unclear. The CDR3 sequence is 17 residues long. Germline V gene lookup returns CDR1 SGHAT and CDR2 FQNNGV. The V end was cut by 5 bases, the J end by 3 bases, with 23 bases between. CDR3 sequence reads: CASSIFGRSTYFYEQYF. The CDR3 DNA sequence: TGTGCCAGCAGCATCTTCGGACGGAGTACTTACTTCTACGAGCAGTACTTC.

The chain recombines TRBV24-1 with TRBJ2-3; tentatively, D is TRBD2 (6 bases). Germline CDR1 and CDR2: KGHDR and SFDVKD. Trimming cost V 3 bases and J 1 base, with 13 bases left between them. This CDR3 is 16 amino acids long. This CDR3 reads CATSDPPREGTDTQYF. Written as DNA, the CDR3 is TGTGCCACCAGTGATCCCCCCAGGGAGGGCACAGATACGCAGTATTTT.